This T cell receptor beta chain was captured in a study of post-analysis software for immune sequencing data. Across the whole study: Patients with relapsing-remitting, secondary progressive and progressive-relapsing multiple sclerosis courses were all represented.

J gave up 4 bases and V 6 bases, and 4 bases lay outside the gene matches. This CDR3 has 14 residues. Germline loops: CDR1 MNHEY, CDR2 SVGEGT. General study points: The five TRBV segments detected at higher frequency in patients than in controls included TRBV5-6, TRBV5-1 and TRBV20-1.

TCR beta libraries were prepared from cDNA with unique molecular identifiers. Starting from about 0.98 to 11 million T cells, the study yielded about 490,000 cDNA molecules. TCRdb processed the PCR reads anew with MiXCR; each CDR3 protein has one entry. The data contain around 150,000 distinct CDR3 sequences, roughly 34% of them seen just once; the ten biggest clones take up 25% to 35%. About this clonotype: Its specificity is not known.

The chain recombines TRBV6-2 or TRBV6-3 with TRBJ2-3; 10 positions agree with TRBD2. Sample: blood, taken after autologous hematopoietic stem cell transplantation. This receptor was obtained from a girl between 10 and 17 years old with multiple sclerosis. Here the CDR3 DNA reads TGTGCCAGCAGAACTAGCGGGGTCCCAGATACGCAGTATTTT. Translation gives CASRTSGVPDTQYF.